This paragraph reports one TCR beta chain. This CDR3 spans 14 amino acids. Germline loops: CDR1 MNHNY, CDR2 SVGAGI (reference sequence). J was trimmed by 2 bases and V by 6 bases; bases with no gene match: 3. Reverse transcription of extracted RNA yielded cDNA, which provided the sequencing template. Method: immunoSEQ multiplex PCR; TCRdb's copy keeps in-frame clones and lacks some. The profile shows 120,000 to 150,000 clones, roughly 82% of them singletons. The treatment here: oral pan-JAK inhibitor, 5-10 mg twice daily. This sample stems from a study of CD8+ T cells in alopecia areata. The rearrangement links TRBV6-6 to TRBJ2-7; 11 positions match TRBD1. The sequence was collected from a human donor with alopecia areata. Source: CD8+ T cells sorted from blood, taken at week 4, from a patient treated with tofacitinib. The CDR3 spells CASSPGQGAYEQYF. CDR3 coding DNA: TGTGCCAGCAGCCCGGGACAGGGGGCCTACGAGCAGTACTTC.